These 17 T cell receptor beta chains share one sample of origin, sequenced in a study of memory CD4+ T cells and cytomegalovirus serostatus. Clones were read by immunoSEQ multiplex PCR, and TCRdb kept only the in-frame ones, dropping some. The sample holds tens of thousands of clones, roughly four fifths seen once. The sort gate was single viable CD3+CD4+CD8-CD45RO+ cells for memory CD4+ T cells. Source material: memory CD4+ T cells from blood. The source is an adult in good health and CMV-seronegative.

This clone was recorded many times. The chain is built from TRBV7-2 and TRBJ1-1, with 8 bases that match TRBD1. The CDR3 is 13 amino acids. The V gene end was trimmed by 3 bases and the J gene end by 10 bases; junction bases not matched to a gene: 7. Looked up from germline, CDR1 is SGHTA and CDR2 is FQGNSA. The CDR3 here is CASSLGQESRAFF. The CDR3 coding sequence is TGTGCCAGCAGCTTGGGACAGGAGTCACGAGCTTTCTTT. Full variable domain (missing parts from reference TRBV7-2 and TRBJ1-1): GAGVSQSPSNKVTEKGKDVELRCDPISGHTALYWYRQSLGQGLEFLIYFQGNSAPDKSGLPSDRFSAERTGGSVSTLTIQRTQQEDSAVYLCASSLGQESRAFFGQGTRLTVV.

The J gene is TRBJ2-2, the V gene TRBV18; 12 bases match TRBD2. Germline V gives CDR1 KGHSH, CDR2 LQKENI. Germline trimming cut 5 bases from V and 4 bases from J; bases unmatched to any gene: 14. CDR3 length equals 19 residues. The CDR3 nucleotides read TGTGCCAGCTCATTTTTGGGACTAGCGGGCCCCATCAGCACCGGGGAGCTGTTTTTT. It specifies CASSFLGLAGPISTGELFF.

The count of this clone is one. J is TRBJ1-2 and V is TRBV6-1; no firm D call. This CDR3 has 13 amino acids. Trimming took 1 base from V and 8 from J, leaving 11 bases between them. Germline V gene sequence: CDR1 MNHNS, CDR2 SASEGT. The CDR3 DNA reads TGTGCCAGCAGTGAAGTTGAAGGGTTCGGCTACACCTTC. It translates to CASSEVEGFGYTF.

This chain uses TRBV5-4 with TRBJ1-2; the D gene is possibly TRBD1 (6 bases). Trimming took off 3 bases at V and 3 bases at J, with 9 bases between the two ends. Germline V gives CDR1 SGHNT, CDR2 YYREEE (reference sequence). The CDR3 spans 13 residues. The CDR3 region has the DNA TGTGCCAGCAGCTCGAGGACAGACTATGGCTACACCTTC. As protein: CASSSRTDYGYTF.

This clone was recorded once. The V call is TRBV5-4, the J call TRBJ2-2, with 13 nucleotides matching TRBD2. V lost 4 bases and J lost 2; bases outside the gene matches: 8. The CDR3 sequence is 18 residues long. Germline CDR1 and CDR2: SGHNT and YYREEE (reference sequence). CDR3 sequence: CASSPSTSGGINTGELFF. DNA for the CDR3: TGTGCCAGCAGCCCATCGACTAGCGGGGGGATCAACACCGGGGAGCTGTTTTTT.

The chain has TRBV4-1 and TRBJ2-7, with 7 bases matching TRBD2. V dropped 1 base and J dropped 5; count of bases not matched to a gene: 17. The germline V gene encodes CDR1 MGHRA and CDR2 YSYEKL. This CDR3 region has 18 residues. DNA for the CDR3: TGCGCCAGCAGCCAAGGCCTTTTGAGGCGGGAGATGGTCCACGAGCAGTACTTC. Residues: CASSQGLLRREMVHEQYF.

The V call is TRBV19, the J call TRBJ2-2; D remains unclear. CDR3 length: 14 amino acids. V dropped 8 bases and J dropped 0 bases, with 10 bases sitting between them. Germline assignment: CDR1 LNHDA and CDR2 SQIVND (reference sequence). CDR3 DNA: TGTGCCAGTGCCGATAAACCGAACACCGGGGAGCTGTTTTTT. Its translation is CASADKPNTGELFF.

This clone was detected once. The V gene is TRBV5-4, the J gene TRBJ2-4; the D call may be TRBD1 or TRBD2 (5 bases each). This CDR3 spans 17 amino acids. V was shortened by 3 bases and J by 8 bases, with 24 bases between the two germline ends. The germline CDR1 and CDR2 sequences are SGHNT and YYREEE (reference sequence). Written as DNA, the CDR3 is TGTGCCAGCAGCTCACGTCGTGGGGGTGCTAGTGGGGACATTCAGTACTTC. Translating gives CASSSRRGGASGDIQYF.

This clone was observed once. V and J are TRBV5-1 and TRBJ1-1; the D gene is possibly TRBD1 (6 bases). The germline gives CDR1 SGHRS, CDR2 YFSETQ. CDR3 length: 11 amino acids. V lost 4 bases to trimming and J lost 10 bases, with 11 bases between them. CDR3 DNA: TGCGCCAGCAGCGGGGGGCGCCGAGCTTTCTTT. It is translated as CASSGGRRAFF. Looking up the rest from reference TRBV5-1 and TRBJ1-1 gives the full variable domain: KAGVTQTPRYLIKTRGQQVTLSCSPISGHRSVSWYQQTPGQGLQFLFEYFSETQRNKGNFPGRFSGRQFSNSRSEMNVSTLELGDSALYLCASSGGRRAFFGQGTRLTVV.

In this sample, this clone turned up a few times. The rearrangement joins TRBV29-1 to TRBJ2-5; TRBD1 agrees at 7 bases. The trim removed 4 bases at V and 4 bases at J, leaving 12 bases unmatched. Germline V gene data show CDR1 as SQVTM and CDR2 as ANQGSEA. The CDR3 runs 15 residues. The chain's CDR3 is CSVVGGQENLETQYF. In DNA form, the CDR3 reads TGCAGCGTTGTGGGTGGACAGGAAAATTTAGAGACCCAGTACTTC.

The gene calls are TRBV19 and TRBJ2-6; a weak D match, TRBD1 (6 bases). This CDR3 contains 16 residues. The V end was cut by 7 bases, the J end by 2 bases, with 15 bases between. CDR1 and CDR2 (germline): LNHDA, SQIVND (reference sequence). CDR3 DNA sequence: TGTGCCAGTAAACAGGGTAAAATAACTGGGGCCAACGTCCTGACTTTC. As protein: CASKQGKITGANVLTF.

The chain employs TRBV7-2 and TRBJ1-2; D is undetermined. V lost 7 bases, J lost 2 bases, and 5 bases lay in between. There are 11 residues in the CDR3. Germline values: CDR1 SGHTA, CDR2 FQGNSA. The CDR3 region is CASTQNYGYTF. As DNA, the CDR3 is TGTGCCAGCACACAGAACTATGGCTACACCTTC.

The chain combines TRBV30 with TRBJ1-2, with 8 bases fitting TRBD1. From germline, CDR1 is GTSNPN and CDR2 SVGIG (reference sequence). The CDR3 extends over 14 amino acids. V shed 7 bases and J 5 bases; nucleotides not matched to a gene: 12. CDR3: CASQGGTDGYGYTF. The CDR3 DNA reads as TGTGCCTCACAGGGGGGGACAGACGGATATGGCTACACCTTC.

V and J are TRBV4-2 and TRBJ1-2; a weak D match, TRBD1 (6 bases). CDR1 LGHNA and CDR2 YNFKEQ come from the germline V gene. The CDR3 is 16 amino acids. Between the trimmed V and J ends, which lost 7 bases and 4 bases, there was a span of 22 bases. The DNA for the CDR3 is TGTGCCAGCACACTAATAATGGACAGTTCCCTCTATGGCTACACCTTC. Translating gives CASTLIMDSSLYGYTF.

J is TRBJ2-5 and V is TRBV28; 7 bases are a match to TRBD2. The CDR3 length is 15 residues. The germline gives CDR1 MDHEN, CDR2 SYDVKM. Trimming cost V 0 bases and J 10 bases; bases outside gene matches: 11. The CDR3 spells CASSLWEGGVGVQYF. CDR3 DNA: TGTGCCAGCAGTTTATGGGAGGGAGGGGTAGGGGTCCAGTACTTC.

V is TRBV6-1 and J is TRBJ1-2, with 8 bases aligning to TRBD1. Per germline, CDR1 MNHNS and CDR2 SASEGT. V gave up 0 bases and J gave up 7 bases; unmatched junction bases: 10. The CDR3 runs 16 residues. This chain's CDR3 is CASSEAGTQGAGGYTF. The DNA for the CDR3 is TGTGCCAGCAGTGAAGCGGGGACTCAGGGGGCGGGTGGCTACACCTTC.

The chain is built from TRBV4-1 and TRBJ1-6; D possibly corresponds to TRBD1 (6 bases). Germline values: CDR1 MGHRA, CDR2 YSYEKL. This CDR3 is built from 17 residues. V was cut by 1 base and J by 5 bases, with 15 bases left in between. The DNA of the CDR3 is TGCGCCAGCAGCCAAGGTCAGGGTTCAGGGGATAATTCACCCCTCCACTTT. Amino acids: CASSQGQGSGDNSPLHF.